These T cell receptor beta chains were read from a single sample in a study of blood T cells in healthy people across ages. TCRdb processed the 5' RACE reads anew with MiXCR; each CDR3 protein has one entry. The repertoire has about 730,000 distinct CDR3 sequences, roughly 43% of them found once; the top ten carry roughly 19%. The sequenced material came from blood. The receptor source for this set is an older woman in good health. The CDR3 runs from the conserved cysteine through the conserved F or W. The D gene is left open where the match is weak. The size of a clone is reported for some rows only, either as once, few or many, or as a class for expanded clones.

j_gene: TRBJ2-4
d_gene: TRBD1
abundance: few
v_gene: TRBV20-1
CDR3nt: TGCAGTGCTAGTCCGGGGACAGGGGAAGCCAAAAACATTCAGTACTTC
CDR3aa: CSASPGTGEAKNIQYF

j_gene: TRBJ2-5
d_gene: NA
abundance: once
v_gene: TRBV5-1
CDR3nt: TGCGCCAGCAGCGTTAGGGGACCAGAGACCCAGTACTTC
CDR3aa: CASSVRGPETQYF

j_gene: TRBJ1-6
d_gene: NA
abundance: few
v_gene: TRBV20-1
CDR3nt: TGCAGTGCGAAGGGCTCTCCCAATTCACCCCTCCACTTT
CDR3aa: CSAKGSPNSPLHF

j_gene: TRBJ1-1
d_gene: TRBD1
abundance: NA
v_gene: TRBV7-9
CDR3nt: TGTGCCAGCAGCCAAGGTGCCAGGGGGCTCACTGAAGCTTTCTTT
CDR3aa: CASSQGARGLTEAFF

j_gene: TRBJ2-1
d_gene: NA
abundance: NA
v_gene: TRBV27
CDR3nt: TGTGCCAGCAGTCACCGGACCAGGTACAATGAGCAGTTCTTC
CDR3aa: CASSHRTRYNEQFF

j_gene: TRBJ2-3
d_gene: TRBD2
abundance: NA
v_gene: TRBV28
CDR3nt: TGTGCCAGCAGTTCCGCTAGCGGGACTAGCACAGATACGCAGTATTTT
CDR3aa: CASSSASGTSTDTQYF

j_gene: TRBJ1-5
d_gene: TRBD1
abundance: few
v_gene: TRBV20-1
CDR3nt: TGCAGTGCTCTCCGGGACAGGGGGAATCAGCCCCAGCATTTT
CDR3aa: CSALRDRGNQPQHF

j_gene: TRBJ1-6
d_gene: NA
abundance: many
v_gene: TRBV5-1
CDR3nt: TGCGCCAGCAGCGTTGACGGAAGATCACCCCTCCACTTT
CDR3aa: CASSVDGRSPLHF

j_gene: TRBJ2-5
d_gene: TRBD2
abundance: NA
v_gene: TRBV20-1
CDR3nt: TGCAGTGCTCCCATGGCGGGGGGGGACCAAGAGACCCAGTACTTC
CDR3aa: CSAPMAGGDQETQYF

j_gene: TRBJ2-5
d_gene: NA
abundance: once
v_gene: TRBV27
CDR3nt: TGTGCCAGCAGTTTAGGCTCCCCCCTTGAGCAGTACTTC
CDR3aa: CASSLGSPLEQYF

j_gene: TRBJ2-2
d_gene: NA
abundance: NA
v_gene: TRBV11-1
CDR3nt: TGTGCCAGCAGCTCCAGGACTATCAACACCGGGGAGCTGTTTTTT
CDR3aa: CASSSRTINTGELFF

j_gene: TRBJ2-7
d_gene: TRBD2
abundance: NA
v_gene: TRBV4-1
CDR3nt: TGCGCCAGCAGCCAAACACTAGCGGGGAGCTCCTACGAGCAGTACTTC
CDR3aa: CASSQTLAGSSYEQYF

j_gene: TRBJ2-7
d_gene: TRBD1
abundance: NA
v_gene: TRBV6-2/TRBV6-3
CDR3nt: TGTGCCAGCAGTCTGACAGGGGTCTACGAGCAGTACTTC
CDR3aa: CASSLTGVYEQYF

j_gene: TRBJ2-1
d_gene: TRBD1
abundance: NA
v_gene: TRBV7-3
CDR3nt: TGTGCCAGCAGCTTCGACAGGGGGTCCTACAATGAGCAGTTCTTC
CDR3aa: CASSFDRGSYNEQFF

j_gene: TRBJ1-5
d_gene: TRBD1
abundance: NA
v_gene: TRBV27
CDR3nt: TGTGCCAGCAGTTTAGGAGACAGGGGAAATCAGCCCCAGCATTTT
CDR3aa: CASSLGDRGNQPQHF

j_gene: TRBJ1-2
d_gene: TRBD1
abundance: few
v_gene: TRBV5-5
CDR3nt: TGTGCCAGCAGACCCGGGACAGATGGCTATGGCTACACCTTC
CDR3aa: CASRPGTDGYGYTF

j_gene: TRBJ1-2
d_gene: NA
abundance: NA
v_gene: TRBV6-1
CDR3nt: TGTGCCAGCAGTGAAGTCCCCCTGACATCTATCTATGGCTACACCTTC
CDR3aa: CASSEVPLTSIYGYTF

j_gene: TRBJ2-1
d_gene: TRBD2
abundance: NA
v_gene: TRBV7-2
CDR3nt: TGTGCCAGCGTACAGCGGGAGCTGAACAATGAGCAGTTCTTC
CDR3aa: CASVQRELNNEQFF

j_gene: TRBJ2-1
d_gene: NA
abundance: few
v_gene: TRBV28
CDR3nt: TGTGCCAGCAGTTTAGGGGTTAGCAATGAGCAGTTCTTC
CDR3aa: CASSLGVSNEQFF

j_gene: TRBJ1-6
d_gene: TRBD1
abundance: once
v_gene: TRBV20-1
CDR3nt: TGCAGTGCGGCCGGACAGGGTCGGGCCCTCCACTTT
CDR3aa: CSAAGQGRALHF

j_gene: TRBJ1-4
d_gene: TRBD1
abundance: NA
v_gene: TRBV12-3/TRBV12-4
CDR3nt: TGTGCCAGCAGACGGGGGACAGGGAGTGGAAAACTGTTTTTT
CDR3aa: CASRRGTGSGKLFF

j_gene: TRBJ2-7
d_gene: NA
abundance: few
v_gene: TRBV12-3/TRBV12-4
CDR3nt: TGTGCCAGCAGTTATAGACTCAGCTCCTACGAGCAGTACTTC
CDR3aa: CASSYRLSSYEQYF

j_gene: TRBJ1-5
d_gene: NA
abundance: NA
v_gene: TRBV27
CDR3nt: TGTGCCAGCAGTTCCACCAACTCCGGTAGAGTTCAGCCCCAGCATTTT
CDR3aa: CASSSTNSGRVQPQHF

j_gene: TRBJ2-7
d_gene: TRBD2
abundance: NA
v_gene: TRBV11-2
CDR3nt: TGTGCCAGCAGCATACGACCTACTTCCGGGACTAGCGGGAGTTTTCCCTACGAGCAGTACTTC
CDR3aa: CASSIRPTSGTSGSFPYEQYF

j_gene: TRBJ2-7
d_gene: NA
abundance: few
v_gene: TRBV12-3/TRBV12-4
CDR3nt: TGTGCCAGCAGGGGAGGGGACAGAAACTCCTACGAGCAGTACTTC
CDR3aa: CASRGGDRNSYEQYF

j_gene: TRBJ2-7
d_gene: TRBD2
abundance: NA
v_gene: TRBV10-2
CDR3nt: TGCGCCAGCAATAGAGCGGGAGTAGAAAATGAGCAGTACTTC
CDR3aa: CASNRAGVENEQYF

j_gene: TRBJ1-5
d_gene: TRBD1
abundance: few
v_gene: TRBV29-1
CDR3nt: TGCAGCGTTCGTGAAGGGGGCCAACAGCCCCAGCATTTT
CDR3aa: CSVREGGQQPQHF

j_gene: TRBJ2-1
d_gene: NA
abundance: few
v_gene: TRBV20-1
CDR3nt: TGCAGTGCTCTCCCGCGGGGCAATGAGCAGTTCTTC
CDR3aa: CSALPRGNEQFF

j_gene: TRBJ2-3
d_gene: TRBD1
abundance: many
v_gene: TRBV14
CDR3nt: TGTGCCAGCAGCCCCCGGGACAGGGGGACAGATACGCAGTATTTT
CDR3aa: CASSPRDRGTDTQYF